This T cell receptor beta chain was sequenced in a study of CD8+CD57+ T cells in acquired aplastic anemia. Comments on this clonotype: Its matching antigen is unknown.

Both TCR beta VDJ combination and CDR3 sequence profiling were carried out. Genomic DNA was the template for this profiling. In TCRdb, the reads were re-called with MiXCR into one record per CDR3 protein. The repertoire has a few hundred thousand distinct CDR3 sequences, 50% to 70% of them found once; the top ten carry less than 10%. General study points: It was found that more than 25 CD8+ CDR3 sequences were shared between patients and controls.

V was trimmed by 6 bases and J by 2 bases, leaving 5 bases between them. Germline CDR1 is WSHSY and CDR2 is SAAADI. The CDR3 contains 11 residues. This TCR was recovered from a human donor with severe aplastic anemia or a healthy control (not recorded which). The chain uses TRBV10-2 and TRBJ2-7; no reliable D call. Sequenced sample: sorted CD4+, CD8+, or CD8+CD57+ T cells (not recorded which) from PBMCs. CDR3 region: CASRSTYEQYF. CDR3 coding DNA: TGCGCCAGCAGATCGACCTACGAGCAGTACTTC.